A selection of T cell receptor beta chains follows, all from one sample in a study of graft-versus-host responses after intestinal transplantation. TCRdb's table, derived via immunoSEQ multiplex PCR, lists solely in-frame clones and lacks some. The sample holds 130,000 or so clones, 90% to 95% seen once. These receptors have no identified antigens. The sample was unstimulated CD4+ T cells sorted from spleen or lymph node cells, taken before intestinal transplant. All receptors come from a human donor who received an intestinal transplant. Both conserved end residues are part of each CDR3. A D gene is named only where the DNA matches it firmly. Rows give clone size only sometimes, using once, few, many, or a class for an expanded clone.

abundance,d_gene,v_gene,j_gene,CDR3aa,CDR3nt
few,.,TRBV19,TRBJ2-1,CASSVRFSSYNEQFF,TGTGCCAGTAGTGTAAGATTTAGCTCCTACAATGAGCAGTTCTTC
.,TRBD1,TRBV5-6,TRBJ1-2,CASSPRQGARYGYTF,TGTGCCAGCAGCCCTCGACAGGGGGCTCGCTATGGCTACACCTTC
.,.,TRBV27,TRBJ1-6,CASRPPGRNNSPLHF,TGTGCCAGCCGCCCCCCCGGCCGTAATAATTCACCCCTCCACTTT
.,TRBD1,TRBV9,TRBJ1-1,CASSPPGQGGEAFF,TGTGCCAGCAGCCCTCCAGGACAGGGGGGTGAAGCTTTCTTT
.,.,TRBV19,TRBJ2-3,CASSMGGYTDTQYF,TGTGCCAGTAGTATGGGCGGCTACACAGATACGCAGTATTTT
once,.,TRBV5-4,TRBJ1-1,CASSLLGMNTEAFF,TGTGCCAGCAGCTTGTTGGGAATGAACACTGAAGCTTTCTTT
.,.,TRBV2,TRBJ1-2,CASSAREGTLDGYTF,TGTGCCAGCAGTGCTAGGGAGGGTACCCTCGATGGCTACACCTTC
.,.,TRBV2,TRBJ1-2,CARAQGVYGYTF,TGTGCCAGGGCACAGGGCGTCTATGGCTACACCTTC
.,.,TRBV5-1,TRBJ2-5,CASSLDGGSEQETQYF,TGCGCCAGCAGCTTGGATGGTGGTAGCGAACAAGAGACCCAGTACTTC
.,TRBD2,TRBV7-6,TRBJ2-7,CASSLQGTSGYEQYF,TGTGCCAGCAGCTTACAGGGGACTAGCGGTTACGAGCAGTACTTC
.,TRBD1,TRBV15,TRBJ1-1,CATSTRQGIMNTEAFF,TGTGCCACCAGCACACGACAGGGGATTATGAACACTGAAGCTTTCTTT
.,.,TRBV7-3,TRBJ2-3,CASSFGQSTDTQYF,TGTGCCAGCAGCTTTGGACAGAGCACAGATACGCAGTATTTT
.,.,TRBV10-2,TRBJ2-5,CATRTSGSEETQYF,TGCGCCACCCGAACTTCAGGGTCCGAAGAGACCCAGTACTTC
.,TRBD1,TRBV7-9,TRBJ2-5,CASSWADRVETQYF,TGTGCCAGCAGCTGGGCAGACAGGGTAGAGACCCAGTACTTC
.,TRBD2,TRBV6-1,TRBJ2-7,CASSEAGLAGTISYEQYF,TGTGCCAGCAGTGAAGCTGGACTAGCGGGTACCATTTCCTACGAGCAGTACTTC
.,.,TRBV15,TRBJ2-5,CATSRDREQIEETQYF,TGTGCCACCAGCAGAGATCGGGAGCAAATCGAAGAGACCCAGTACTTC
.,.,TRBV11-2,TRBJ1-2,CASSRGGLPHGYGYTF,TGTGCCAGCAGCCGGGGGGGGCTCCCCCATGGATATGGCTACACCTTC
.,TRBD1,TRBV10-3,TRBJ2-7,CAIRGGTGGSDSGPYEQYF,TGTGCCATCAGGGGGGGGACAGGGGGCAGCGATTCGGGTCCCTACGAGCAGTACTTC
.,TRBD1,TRBV11-3,TRBJ2-1,CASSLIPGQGYNEQFF,TGTGCCAGCAGCTTGATACCGGGACAGGGCTACAATGAGCAGTTCTTC
.,.,TRBV7-6,TRBJ2-6,CASSPLGANVLTF,TGTGCCAGCAGCCCCCTCGGGGCCAACGTCCTGACTTTC
few,.,TRBV10-3,TRBJ2-5,CATGRGEETQYF,TGTGCCACCGGAAGGGGGGAAGAGACCCAGTACTTC
.,.,TRBV30,TRBJ2-1,CAWSVLSGYNEQFF,TGTGCCTGGAGTGTACTCTCTGGCTACAATGAGCAGTTCTTC
.,.,TRBV2,TRBJ2-1,CARVKPSYNEQFF,TGTGCCAGGGTTAAGCCCTCCTACAATGAGCAGTTCTTC
.,.,TRBV5-6,TRBJ1-2,CASSLAGYGYTF,TGTGCCAGCAGCTTAGCTGGCTATGGCTACACCTTC
.,TRBD2,TRBV4-1,TRBJ2-3,CASSQQLAGTDTQYF,TGCGCCAGCAGCCAACAACTAGCGGGCACAGATACGCAGTATTTT
.,TRBD1,TRBV30,TRBJ1-1,CAWRAGGTEAFF,TGTGCCTGGAGAGCAGGGGGCACTGAAGCTTTCTTT
.,TRBD1,TRBV5-6,TRBJ2-2,CASSFTGATWELFF,TGTGCCAGCAGCTTTACAGGGGCGACCTGGGAGCTGTTTTTT
.,TRBD1,TRBV5-5,TRBJ1-4,CASRRRDSNEKLFF,TGTGCCAGCAGACGCCGGGACAGTAATGAAAAACTGTTTTTT
.,TRBD1,TRBV19,TRBJ2-5,CASSPTGIETQYF,TGTGCCAGTAGTCCGACAGGGATAGAGACCCAGTACTTC
.,.,TRBV5-6,TRBJ2-3,CASSLEGSSADTQYF,TGTGCCAGCAGCTTGGAAGGTTCAAGTGCAGATACGCAGTATTTT
.,.,TRBV19,TRBJ1-1,CASSIYPENTEAFF,TGTGCCAGTAGTATATACCCCGAGAACACTGAAGCTTTCTTT
.,.,TRBV30,TRBJ2-2,CAWRHREIWARLDTGELFF,TGTGCCTGGAGGCACAGGGAAATCTGGGCCAGATTAGACACCGGGGAGCTGTTTTTT
few,TRBD1,TRBV5-4,TRBJ1-2,CASSLPGQLTNYGYTF,TGTGCCAGCAGCTTGCCGGGACAGCTCACTAACTATGGCTACACCTTC
.,.,TRBV20-1,TRBJ2-1,CSVLEQDEQFF,TGCAGTGTTTTAGAACAGGATGAGCAGTTCTTC
.,.,TRBV11-1,TRBJ2-7,CASCDRGCDYYEQYF,TGTGCCAGCTGCGACCGCGGATGCGACTACTACGAGCAGTACTTC
.,.,TRBV2,TRBJ2-1,CASTQGYNEQFF,TGTGCCAGCACCCAGGGGTACAATGAGCAGTTCTTC
.,.,TRBV5-1,TRBJ2-6,CASSGRQWGSGANVLTF,TGCGCCAGCAGCGGTCGACAGTGGGGCTCTGGGGCCAACGTCCTGACTTTC
.,.,TRBV7-9,TRBJ1-4,CASSIGQSAEKLFF,TGTGCCAGCAGCATCGGACAAAGCGCGGAAAAACTGTTTTTT
.,.,TRBV5-6,TRBJ2-5,CASSLAGRGTDF,TGTGCCAGCAGCTTGGCCGGCAGGGGTACTGACTTC
.,.,TRBV29-1,TRBJ2-3,CSVYSTGPGPQYF,TGCAGCGTTTATTCCACTGGCCCCGGGCCGCAGTATTTT
.,TRBD1,TRBV5-1,TRBJ2-3,CASSTGGTDTQYF,TGCGCCAGCAGCACAGGGGGCACAGATACGCAGTATTTT
.,TRBD1,TRBV7-6,TRBJ1-5,CASSLALGGYSNQPQHF,TGTGCCAGCAGCTTAGCGTTAGGGGGCTATAGCAATCAGCCCCAGCATTTT